Each of the 15 T cell receptor beta chains below was sequenced from the same sample in a study of radiation and T cells in renal cell carcinoma. Indicated time point: blood 4 weeks post-SBRT, at nephrectomy. The treatment is: 15 Gy SBRT to primary tumor, nephrectomy 4 weeks later. Profiled with immunoSEQ multiplex PCR; TCRdb holds only in-frame clones, not every one. There are 97,000 or so clones in the sample; around 80% occur only once, and under 8.5% lies in the top ten. The sequences come from blood, collected from a patient whose treatment included radiotherapy and nephrectomy. The receptors were gathered from a man aged 60-69 years with renal cell carcinoma.

The V and J genes are TRBV7-2 and TRBJ2-2; 7 bases are shared with TRBD2. The CDR3 consists of 16 residues. Germline V gives CDR1 SGHTA, CDR2 FQGNSA. J lost 5 bases, V lost 3 bases, and 9 bases had no gene match. CDR3 coding DNA: TGTGCCAGCAGCTTCGAGGGGAGGGCCGGAACCGGGGAGCTGTTTTTT. As protein: CASSFEGRAGTGELFF.

The gene calls are TRBV28 and TRBJ1-5; D not resolved. The CDR3 consists of 15 residues. The germline CDR1 and CDR2 sequences are MDHEN and SYDVKM. The germline V and J ends were trimmed by 3 bases and 9 bases, with 18 bases remaining between them. The CDR3 coding sequence is TGTGCCAGCAGTTTTCCCGCCGGCAGGACGAGGCCCCAGCATTTT. Amino acids: CASSFPAGRTRPQHF.

V gene TRBV6-1 combines with J gene TRBJ2-7, with 9 bases fitting TRBD1. The CDR3 contains 14 residues. J was trimmed by 5 bases and V by 6 bases; bases with no gene match: 8. Germline V gene lookup returns CDR1 MNHNS and CDR2 SASEGT. The chain's CDR3 is CASSTGGGGDEQYF. The CDR3 DNA is TGTGCCAGCAGCACAGGGGGCGGGGGAGACGAGCAGTACTTC.

V is TRBV29-1 and J is TRBJ2-1; 10 bases map to TRBD2. CDR1 and CDR2 (germline): SQVTM, ANQGSEA. There are 14 residues in the CDR3. V trimming: 3 bases; J trimming: 3 bases; junction bases outside the gene matches: 2. This chain's CDR3 is CSVDLAGGYNEQFF. The CDR3 DNA follows: TGCAGCGTTGATTTAGCGGGAGGCTACAATGAGCAGTTCTTC.

The chain carries TRBV7-8 and TRBJ2-2; D call uncertain. CDR3 length equals 16 residues. Trimming took 1 base from V and 4 from J, leaving 13 bases between them. The germline gives CDR1 SGHVS, CDR2 FQNEAQ. The CDR3 sequence is CASSLVRAPGTGELFF. The CDR3 nucleotides are TGTGCCAGCAGCTTAGTCCGGGCCCCGGGCACCGGGGAGCTGTTTTTT.

This clone appeared a single time. The chain has TRBV7-2 and TRBJ1-1; no clear D. Germline V gives CDR1 SGHTA, CDR2 FQGNSA. This CDR3 comprises 12 residues. The ends were cut back, 4 bases at V and 9 bases at J, with 12 bases in the middle. CDR3 region: CASSYDRRKAFF. The CDR3 DNA reads TGTGCCAGCAGCTATGACCGAAGAAAAGCTTTCTTT.

In its sample, this clone was seen a few times. The chain combines TRBV27 with TRBJ1-5; 7 bases line up with TRBD1. The CDR3 has 14 residues. The germline V gene encodes CDR1 MNHEY and CDR2 SMNVEV (reference sequence). With V trimmed by 3 bases and J by 4 bases, 3 bases remained unmatched. The CDR3 nucleotides read TGTGCCAGCAGTTTCCGGGACAGAAATCAGCCCCAGCATTTT. Translating gives CASSFRDRNQPQHF.

In its sample, this clone was seen once. The V and J genes are TRBV18 and TRBJ2-7, with D perhaps assigned TRBD1 or TRBD2 (7 bases each). The CDR3 loop spans 15 amino acids. V was cut by 2 bases and J by 2 bases, with 13 bases left in between. The germline V gene has CDR1 KGHSH and CDR2 LQKENI. The CDR3 bases are TGTGCCAGCTCACCAAGCGGGGACAGACCCTACGAGCAGTACTTC. Protein sequence: CASSPSGDRPYEQYF.

This clone was found a few times. J is TRBJ1-3 and V is TRBV5-1; D call uncertain. V was trimmed by 0 bases and J by 4 bases, leaving 11 bases between them. Germline V gene data show CDR1 as SGHRS and CDR2 as YFSETQ. The CDR3 is 15 residues long. The CDR3 DNA reads as TGCGCCAGCAGCTTGGAAGCGGGCAGCGGAAACACCATATATTTT. It encodes CASSLEAGSGNTIYF.

The chain carries TRBV6-5 and TRBJ1-2, with a weak D call TRBD1 (5 bases). Germline assignment: CDR1 MNHEY and CDR2 SVGAGI. The CDR3 consists of 12 residues. Trimming stripped 6 bases from V and 4 bases from J, with 9 bases between. CDR3 coding DNA: TGTGCCAGCAGCCGGACATTCTATGGCTACACCTTC. Translating it yields CASSRTFYGYTF.

The chain joins TRBV2 to TRBJ2-2; D is uncertain. With 6 bases removed from V and 5 bases from J, the gap between germline ends came to 4 bases. The CDR3 loop spans 11 amino acids. Germline assignment: CDR1 SNHLY and CDR2 FYNNEI. CDR3 nucleotides: TGTGCCAGCAGGGGGACCGGGGAGCTGTTTTTT. It yields the protein CASRGTGELFF. The variable domain in full, completed from reference TRBV2 and TRBJ2-2, reads EPEVTQTPSHQVTQMGQEVILRCVPISNHLYFYWYRQILGQKVEFLVSFYNNEISEKSEIFDDQFSVERPDGSNFTLKIRSTKLEDSAMYFCASRGTGELFFGEGSRLTVL.

The chain joins TRBV5-1 to TRBJ2-1; TRBD1 or TRBD2 may be the D gene (5 bases each). V dropped 4 bases and J dropped 5 bases, with 10 bases sitting between them. The CDR3 length is 13 residues. The germline V gene encodes CDR1 SGHRS and CDR2 YFSETQ. CDR3 loop: CASSRGTNNEQFF. Here the CDR3 DNA reads TGCGCCAGCAGCCGAGGGACCAACAATGAGCAGTTCTTC.

This clone was counted only a few times. V gene TRBV14 combines with J gene TRBJ1-1, with 8 bases lining up with TRBD1. The CDR3 length is 16 residues. Germline V gene lookup returns CDR1 SGHDN and CDR2 FVKESK. J lost 4 bases, V lost 2 bases, and 9 bases had no gene match. CDR3 region: CASSQPPTGVGTEAFF. The CDR3 DNA is TGTGCCAGCAGCCAACCCCCGACAGGGGTGGGCACTGAAGCTTTCTTT.

The CDR3 here is CASSILAGGTNEQFF. The CDR3 region has the DNA TGTGCCAGTAGTATACTAGCGGGAGGAACCAATGAGCAGTTCTTC. The gene calls are TRBV19 and TRBJ2-1; TRBD2 agrees at 11 bases. Per germline, CDR1 LNHDA and CDR2 SQIVND (reference sequence). V lost 2 bases, J lost 6 bases, and 3 bases stayed unmatched. The CDR3 extends over 15 amino acids.

V and J are TRBV30 and TRBJ2-5; a weak D match, TRBD1 (5 bases). The CDR3 runs 12 residues. Germline CDR1 and CDR2: GTSNPN and SVGIG (reference sequence). Trimming pared 2 bases from V and 4 bases from J, leaving 8 bases between. The CDR3 reads CAWSPRVETQYF. CDR3 nucleotides: TGTGCCTGGAGTCCCAGGGTAGAGACCCAGTACTTC.